The 18 T cell receptor beta chains reported below all come from one sample, sequenced in a study of blood T cell repertoires in COVID-19. The assay was immunoSEQ multiplex PCR, and TCRdb's table has in-frame clones only and misses some. This table holds over 70,000 clones, 85% to 90% found once. Sequences were obtained from peripheral blood. The receptors here all came from a man older than 75 with acute or convalescent COVID-19.

This chain links TRBV28 with TRBJ2-2; D not resolved. The CDR3 has 13 residues. Germline V gives CDR1 MDHEN, CDR2 SYDVKM. Trimming shortened V by 10 bases and J by 3 bases, and 12 bases separated the two germline ends. The CDR3 coding sequence is TGTGCCATCCAGACCCAGGACACCGGGGAGCTGTTTTTT. Translated: CAIQTQDTGELFF.

To note about this clone: Other DNA sequences in this sample translate to the same CDR3. The chain links TRBV5-1 to TRBJ2-2; tentatively, D is TRBD1 (5 bases). CDR3 size: 14 residues. Trimming pared 1 base from V and 3 bases from J, leaving 7 bases between. CDR1 is SGHRS and CDR2 is YFSETQ in the germline V gene. The CDR3 DNA follows: TGCGCCAGCAGCTTGACAGGAGACACCGGGGAGCTGTTTTTT. It yields the protein CASSLTGDTGELFF.

This clone was seen just once. DNA of the CDR3: TGTGCCAGCAGTCGGGGGGGTCGGGCCGGGGAGCTGTTTTTT. It yields the protein CASSRGGRAGELFF. The rearrangement joins TRBV27 to TRBJ2-2; 8 nucleotides line up with TRBD2. Germline-derived CDR1 and CDR2 are MNHEY and SMNVEV (reference sequence). This CDR3 has 14 amino acids. Losses at the gene ends were 5 bases for V and 6 bases for J; bases not matched to a gene: 5.

The chain carries TRBV10-3 and TRBJ2-3; 9 positions agree with TRBD1. From germline, CDR1 is ENHRY and CDR2 SYGVKD. This CDR3 is 16 amino acids long. The J segment lost 4 bases and the V segment lost 3 bases, leaving 8 bases of the junction unmatched. The CDR3, as DNA: TGTGCCATCAGTGACAAGGGACAGGGTAACGCAGATACGCAGTATTTT. It is translated as CAISDKGQGNADTQYF.

This rearrangement joins TRBV10-3 to TRBJ1-1; 7 nucleotides align to TRBD1. V trimming: 6 bases; J trimming: 10 bases; junction bases outside the gene matches: 14. Germline values: CDR1 ENHRY, CDR2 SYGVKD. This CDR3 is 14 amino acids long. The CDR3 loop reads CAIRSGTVGLGAFF. CDR3 in DNA: TGTGCCATCAGATCCGGGACAGTTGGCCTTGGAGCTTTCTTT.

This rearrangement joins TRBV1 to TRBJ1-5; TRBD1 reflects the table's D call only, with no check against the DNA. TRBV1 is termed a pseudogene. CDR3 size: 20 residues. CDR3 sequence (DNA): TGCACCAGCAGCCAAGACCTGTCGGACAGGGCGATCAGTCCCAATCAGCCCCAGCATTTT. It codes for CTSSQDLSDRAISPNQPQHF.

The rearrangement joins TRBV12-5 to TRBJ2-7; 11 bases fit TRBD2. This CDR3 has 16 residues. V lost 3 bases to trimming and J lost 5 bases; unmatched junction nucleotides: 9. CDR1 and CDR2 (germline): LGHNT, FRNRAP. CDR3 loop: CASGFGTSGSQDEQYF. The CDR3 DNA is TGTGCTAGTGGTTTCGGCACTAGCGGGAGTCAAGACGAGCAGTACTTC.

This chain connects TRBV7-2 to TRBJ2-2; D is undetermined. The CDR3 is made up of 13 amino acids. V lost 3 bases and J lost 5, with 7 bases in between. CDR1 SGHTA and CDR2 FQGNSA come from the germline V gene. The CDR3 spells CASSFRETGELFF. The CDR3 DNA reads as TGTGCCAGCAGCTTTCGTGAGACCGGGGAGCTGTTTTTT. Full variable domain (outside the CDR3, taken from reference TRBV7-2 and TRBJ2-2): GAGVSQSPSNKVTEKGKDVELRCDPISGHTALYWYRQSLGQGLEFLIYFQGNSAPDKSGLPSDRFSAERTGGSVSTLTIQRTQQEDSAVYLCASSFRETGELFFGEGSRLTVL.

The chain recombines TRBV5-1 with TRBJ1-5; D is uncertain. The length of the CDR3 is 14 residues. The V and J ends lost 4 bases and 5 bases respectively, with 13 bases between them. Germline CDR1 and CDR2: SGHRS and YFSETQ. CDR3 protein: CASSPGEVHQPQHF. In DNA, the CDR3 is TGCGCCAGCAGCCCCGGGGAAGTGCATCAGCCCCAGCATTTT.

The rearrangement links TRBV15 to TRBJ1-4; 8 bases fit TRBD1. The CDR3 loop spans 15 amino acids. Germline V gene data show CDR1 as LNHNV and CDR2 as YYDKDF (reference sequence). With 1 base clipped from V and 8 bases from J, the junction kept 6 bases outside the gene matches. CDR3 sequence: CATSRGDRGREKLFF. The CDR3 DNA reads as TGTGCCACCAGCAGAGGTGACAGGGGTCGGGAAAAACTGTTTTTT.

In nucleotides, the CDR3 is TGTGCCTGGAGTGCCCTACTAGCGGGGGTATACAATGAGCAGTTCTTC. Translated, it gives CAWSALLAGVYNEQFF. This chain connects TRBV30 to TRBJ2-1; 11 bases are a match to TRBD2. CDR3 length: 16 amino acids. Germline trimming cut 1 base from V and 4 bases from J; bases unmatched to any gene: 6. The germline gives CDR1 GTSNPN, CDR2 SVGIG (reference sequence).

The gene calls are TRBV7-2 and TRBJ2-5; 7 nucleotides align to TRBD2. The CDR3 length is 13 residues. The V and J ends lost 7 bases and 5 bases, in that order; junction bases with no gene match: 7. Germline V CDR1 and CDR2: SGHTA, FQGNSA. The chain's CDR3 is CASTRTRVETQYF. In DNA, the CDR3 is TGTGCCAGCACTCGGACTAGGGTCGAGACCCAGTACTTC.

The V gene is TRBV7-2, the J gene TRBJ2-7, with D tentatively TRBD2 (6 bases). This CDR3 is 15 amino acids long. The germline gives CDR1 SGHTA, CDR2 FQGNSA. Trimming removed 2 bases from V and 2 bases from J, with 13 bases in between. The CDR3 nucleotides read TGTGCCAGCAGCTTAAGTAGCGGTATTACCTACGAGCAGTACTTC. Its protein product is CASSLSSGITYEQYF.

The rearrangement joins TRBV7-3 to TRBJ2-7; TRBD1 matches 8 bases. V dropped 2 bases and J dropped 1; count of bases not matched to a gene: 4. The CDR3 runs 15 residues. CDR1 and CDR2 (germline): SGHTA, FQGTGA. The CDR3 DNA is TGTGCCAGCAGCTTAGCTACAGGGGGGTCCTACGAGCAGTACTTC. It is translated as CASSLATGGSYEQYF.

The count of this clone is one. The genes are TRBV19 and TRBJ2-7; TRBD1 aligns across 10 bases. The V gene end was trimmed by 5 bases and the J gene end by 2 bases; junction bases not matched to a gene: 12. This CDR3 contains 17 residues. CDR1 and CDR2 (germline): LNHDA, SQIVND (reference sequence). The CDR3 region is CASSSATGQGEPYEQYF. The DNA of the CDR3 is TGTGCCAGTAGTTCCGCAACCGGACAGGGGGAACCCTACGAGCAGTACTTC.

The rearrangement links TRBV30 to TRBJ2-2; weak D call: TRBD2 (6 bases). This CDR3 is built from 15 residues. Looked up from germline, CDR1 is GTSNPN and CDR2 is SVGIG (reference sequence). The ends were cut back, 5 bases at V and 3 bases at J, with 16 bases in the middle. In nucleotides, the CDR3 is TGTGCCTGGGGGCGGGGAGGTTGGGACACCGGGGAGCTGTTTTTT. Protein sequence: CAWGRGGWDTGELFF. The full variable domain, completed using reference TRBV30 and TRBJ2-2, is SQTIHQWPATLVQPVGSPLSLECTVEGTSNPNLYWYRQAAGRGLQLLFYSVGIGQISSEVPQNLSASRPQDRQFILSSKKLLLSDSGFYLCAWGRGGWDTGELFFGEGSRLTVL.

The genes are TRBV7-2 and TRBJ2-3; perhaps TRBD2 as D (6 bases). There are 16 residues in the CDR3. Germline lookup yields CDR1 SGHTA and CDR2 FQGNSA. The germline V and J ends were trimmed by 5 bases and 2 bases, with 17 bases remaining between them. DNA for the CDR3: TGTGCCAGCAGCCAGCAGGTTCTAGCGCACACAGATACGCAGTATTTT. It specifies CASSQQVLAHTDTQYF.

The V call is TRBV28, the J call TRBJ1-1, with 8 bases matching TRBD1. V was pared by 5 bases and J by 1 base, with 6 bases of the junction left unmatched. The CDR3 contains 15 residues. Looked up from germline, CDR1 is MDHEN and CDR2 is SYDVKM. The DNA of the CDR3 is TGTGCCAGCAGTCCCCGGACAGGGTGGAACACTGAAGCTTTCTTT. This translates into CASSPRTGWNTEAFF.